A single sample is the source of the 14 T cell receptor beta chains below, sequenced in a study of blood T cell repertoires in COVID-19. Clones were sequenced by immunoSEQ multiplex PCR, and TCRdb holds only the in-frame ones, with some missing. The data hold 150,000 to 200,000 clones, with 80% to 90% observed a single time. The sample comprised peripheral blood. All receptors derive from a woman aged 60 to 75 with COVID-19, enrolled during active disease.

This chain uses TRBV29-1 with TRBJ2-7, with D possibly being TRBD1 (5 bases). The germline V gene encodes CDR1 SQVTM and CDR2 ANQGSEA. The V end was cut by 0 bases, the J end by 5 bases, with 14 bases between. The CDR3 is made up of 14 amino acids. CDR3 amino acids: CSVEDGSGRHEQYF. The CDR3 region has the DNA TGCAGCGTTGAAGATGGGTCAGGGCGACACGAGCAGTACTTC.

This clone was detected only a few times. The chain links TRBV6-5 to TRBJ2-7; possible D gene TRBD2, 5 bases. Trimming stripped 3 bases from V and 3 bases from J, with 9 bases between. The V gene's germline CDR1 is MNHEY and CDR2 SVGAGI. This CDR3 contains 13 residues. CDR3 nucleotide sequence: TGTGCCAGCAGTTATAACGGGGACTACGAGCAGTACTTC. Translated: CASSYNGDYEQYF.

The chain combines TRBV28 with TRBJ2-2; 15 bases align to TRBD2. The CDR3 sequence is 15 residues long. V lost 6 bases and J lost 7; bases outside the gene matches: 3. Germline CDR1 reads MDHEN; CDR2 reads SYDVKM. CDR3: CASRRGLAGGGELFF. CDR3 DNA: TGTGCCAGCAGAAGGGGACTAGCGGGAGGCGGGGAGCTGTTTTTT.

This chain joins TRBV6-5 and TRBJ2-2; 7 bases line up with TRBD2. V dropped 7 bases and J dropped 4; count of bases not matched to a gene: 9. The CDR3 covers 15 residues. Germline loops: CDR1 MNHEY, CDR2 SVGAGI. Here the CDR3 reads CASKAGRGITGELFF. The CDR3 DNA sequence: TGTGCCAGCAAAGCGGGGAGAGGGATCACCGGGGAGCTGTTTTTT.

CDR3 nucleotide sequence: TGTGCCAGCTCGCCAACCGGGACAGGGAGTTCACCCCTCCACTTT. It translates to CASSPTGTGSSPLHF. The chain has TRBV18 and TRBJ1-6, with 9 bases fitting TRBD1. The CDR3 is 15 residues long. From germline, CDR1 is KGHSH and CDR2 LQKENI. The J segment lost 9 bases and the V segment lost 6 bases, leaving 9 bases of the junction unmatched.

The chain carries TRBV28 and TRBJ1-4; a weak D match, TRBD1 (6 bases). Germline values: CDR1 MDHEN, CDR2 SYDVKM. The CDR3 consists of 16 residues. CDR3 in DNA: TGTGCGGCAACATGGGACAAGGGATTAGAGAATGAAAAACTGTTTTTT. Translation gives CAATWDKGLENEKLFF.

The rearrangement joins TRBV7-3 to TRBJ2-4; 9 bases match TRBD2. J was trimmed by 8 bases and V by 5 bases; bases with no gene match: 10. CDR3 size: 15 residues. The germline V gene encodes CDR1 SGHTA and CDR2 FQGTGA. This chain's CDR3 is CASSASGTSRHIQYF. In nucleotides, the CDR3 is TGTGCCAGCAGCGCCTCCGGGACTAGCCGGCACATTCAGTACTTC.

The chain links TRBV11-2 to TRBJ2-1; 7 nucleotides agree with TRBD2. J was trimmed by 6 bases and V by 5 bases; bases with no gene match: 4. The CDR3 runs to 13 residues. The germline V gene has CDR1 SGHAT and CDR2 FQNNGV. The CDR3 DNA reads TGTGCCAGCAGCCAAGGGACTACCAATGAGCAGTTCTTC. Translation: CASSQGTTNEQFF.

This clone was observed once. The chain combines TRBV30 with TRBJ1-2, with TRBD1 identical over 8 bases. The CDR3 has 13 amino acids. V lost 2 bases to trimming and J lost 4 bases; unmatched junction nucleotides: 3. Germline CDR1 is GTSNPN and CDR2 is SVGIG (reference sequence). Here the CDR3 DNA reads TGTGCCTGGAGTCGAGGACAGGGCTATGGCTACACCTTC. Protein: CAWSRGQGYGYTF.

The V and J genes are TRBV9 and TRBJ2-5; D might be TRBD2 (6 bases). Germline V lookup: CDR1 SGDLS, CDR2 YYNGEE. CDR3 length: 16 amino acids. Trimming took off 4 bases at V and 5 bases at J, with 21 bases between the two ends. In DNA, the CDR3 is TGTGCCAGCAGCCCCTCCGGAGGAGGGGATCGGGAGACCCAGTACTTC. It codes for CASSPSGGGDRETQYF.

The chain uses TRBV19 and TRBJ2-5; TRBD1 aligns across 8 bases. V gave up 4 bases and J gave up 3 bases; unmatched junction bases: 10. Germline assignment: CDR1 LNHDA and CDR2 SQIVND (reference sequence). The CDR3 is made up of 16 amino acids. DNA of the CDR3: TGTGCCAGTAGTACCCGAAGGACAGGGAAAGAAGAGACCCAGTACTTC. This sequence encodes CASSTRRTGKEETQYF.

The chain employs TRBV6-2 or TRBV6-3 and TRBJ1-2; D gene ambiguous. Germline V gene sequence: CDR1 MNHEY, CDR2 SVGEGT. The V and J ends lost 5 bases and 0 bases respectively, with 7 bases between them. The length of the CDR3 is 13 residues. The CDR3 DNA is TGTGCCAGCAGTATGGCTTCTAACTATGGCTACACCTTC. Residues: CASSMASNYGYTF.

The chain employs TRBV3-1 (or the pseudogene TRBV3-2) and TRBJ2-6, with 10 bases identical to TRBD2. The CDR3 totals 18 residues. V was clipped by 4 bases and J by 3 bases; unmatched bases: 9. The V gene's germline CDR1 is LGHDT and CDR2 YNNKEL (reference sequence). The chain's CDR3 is CASSLNLAGVSGANVLTF. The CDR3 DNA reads TGTGCCAGCAGCCTTAATCTAGCGGGAGTAAGTGGGGCCAACGTCCTGACTTTC.

The CDR3 DNA follows: TGTGCCAGCACCCAGGGGGACAGGGGCACAGATACGCAGTATTTT. Protein: CASTQGDRGTDTQYF. The chain couples TRBV6-6 to TRBJ2-3; 9 nucleotides agree with TRBD1. The CDR3 is made up of 15 amino acids. Germline V gene sequence: CDR1 MNHNY, CDR2 SVGAGI (reference sequence). The ends lost 7 bases at V and 1 base at J; junction bases unmatched: 6.